This TCR beta chain was captured by sequencing in a study of CD8+ T cells in alopecia areata. Background on the study: It was oral tofacitinib, at 5 to 10 mg twice daily, that treated patients received. General study points: Among the 100 top clones, expanded CD8+ clones, like scalp clonality, were significantly decreased by tofacitinib.

Regarding treatment: oral pan-JAK inhibitor, 5-10 mg twice daily. Trimming removed 1 base at V and 1 base at J, with 10 bases between. The CDR3 totals 15 residues. Looked up from germline, CDR1 is SEHNR and CDR2 is FQNEAQ (reference sequence). Comment on this clone: Its specificity is unknown.

RNA extraction and reverse transcription yielded cDNA as sequencing template. Method: immunoSEQ multiplex PCR; TCRdb's copy keeps in-frame clones and lacks some. Among around 290,000 clones listed, roughly 64% were seen once. The source material was CD4+ T cells sorted from blood, sampled at week 24, from a patient treated with tofacitinib. The clonotype was recovered from a human donor with alopecia areata. The chain is built from TRBV7-9 and TRBJ2-5; TRBD1 might be the D (6 bases). CDR3 DNA: TGTGCCAGCAGCTTAGTCGGGACAAGCCAAGAGACCCAGTACTTC. Translating it yields CASSLVGTSQETQYF.